What follows are 10 T cell receptor beta chains derived from one specimen sequenced in a study of response to subunit inactivated influenza vaccine. TCRdb redid the calling of the RT-PCR reads with MiXCR, one entry per CDR3 protein. The sample lists hundreds of thousands of distinct CDR3 sequences; roughly 20% were seen once. The sample here was PBMCs from blood, taken roughly 5 days after vaccination. The receptors originated from a man aged 45 to 65 who received an inactivated influenza vaccine.

Only a few counts were recorded for this clonotype. The chain joins TRBV20-1 to TRBJ2-5; 8 bases match TRBD2. Germline V gene data show CDR1 as DFQATT and CDR2 as SNEGSKA (reference sequence). Germline trimming cut 2 bases from V and 5 bases from J; bases unmatched to any gene: 7. The CDR3 spans 14 residues. The CDR3 DNA sequence: TGCAGTGCTAGACCGGGACTAGGTGGTGAGACCCAGTACTTC. It encodes CSARPGLGGETQYF.

In its sample, this clonotype was seen a few times. V is TRBV29-1 and J is TRBJ2-7, with 7 bases identical to TRBD2. Germline V gene data show CDR1 as SQVTM and CDR2 as ANQGSEA. The CDR3 has 13 amino acids. With 7 bases clipped from V and 1 base from J, the junction kept 7 bases outside the gene matches. DNA for the CDR3: TGCAGCGCGTGGGGGGGAGGTTCCTACGAGCAGTACTTC. This encodes CSAWGGGSYEQYF.

V is TRBV5-1 and J is TRBJ2-7; TRBD2 might be the D (6 bases). Germline CDR1 and CDR2: SGHRS and YFSETQ. V was clipped by 3 bases and J by 0 bases, with 10 bases between them. This CDR3 is built from 14 residues. The CDR3, as DNA: TGCGCCAGCAGCTATGGGGAGGACTCCTACGAGCAGTACTTC. Translation gives CASSYGEDSYEQYF. Full variable domain (outside the CDR3, taken from reference TRBV5-1 and TRBJ2-7): KAGVTQTPRYLIKTRGQQVTLSCSPISGHRSVSWYQQTPGQGLQFLFEYFSETQRNKGNFPGRFSGRQFSNSRSEMNVSTLELGDSALYLCASSYGEDSYEQYFGPGTRLTVT.

This clonotype has a count of ten or more. The chain is built from TRBV7-2 and TRBJ2-7; D remains unclear. Germline CDR1 reads SGHTA; CDR2 reads FQGNSA. The CDR3 covers 15 residues. V was cut by 1 base and J by 4 bases, with 14 bases left in between. The CDR3 loop is CASSLGSGSPYEQYF. Written as DNA, the CDR3 is TGTGCCAGCAGCTTAGGCTCGGGCTCTCCGTACGAGCAGTACTTC.

The chain has TRBV5-1 and TRBJ1-1; D call uncertain. V lost 5 bases and J 0 bases, leaving 11 bases between the germline ends. Germline CDR1 SGHRS, CDR2 YFSETQ. The CDR3 is made up of 14 amino acids. The CDR3 DNA is TGCGCCAGCAGTCTAGTCACCTTGAACACTGAAGCTTTCTTT. Its protein is CASSLVTLNTEAFF.

This clonotype was recorded a few times. The J gene is TRBJ1-1, the V gene TRBV12-3 or TRBV12-4; D may be TRBD1 (6 bases). The germline V and J ends were trimmed by 2 bases and 12 bases, with 10 bases remaining between them. This CDR3 spans 11 amino acids. CDR3: CASSLSDRTFF. The CDR3 coding sequence is TGTGCCAGCAGTTTATCGGACAGAACTTTCTTT.

This clonotype was recorded a few times. This sequence joins TRBV20-1 and TRBJ1-1, with D unclear. From germline, CDR1 is DFQATT and CDR2 SNEGSKA (reference sequence). V was clipped by 3 bases and J by 1 base, with 6 bases between them. This CDR3 has 12 amino acids. CDR3 protein: CSASRSNTEAFF. In DNA form, the CDR3 reads TGCAGTGCTAGTCGGTCGAACACTGAAGCTTTCTTT.

This clonotype was counted at least ten times. The chain links TRBV10-3 to TRBJ2-7; 7 positions match TRBD2. Per germline, CDR1 ENHRY and CDR2 SYGVKD. CDR3 length: 13 amino acids. After removal of 5 bases from V and 5 bases from J, the junction contained 6 bases not matched to a gene. The CDR3 here is CAISRLAAHEQYF. The CDR3 nucleotides are TGTGCCATCAGTAGGCTAGCGGCACACGAGCAGTACTTC.

This sequence joins TRBV7-2 and TRBJ2-5; unclear D gene. The CDR3 is 14 residues long. Germline values: CDR1 SGHTA, CDR2 FQGNSA. V lost 5 bases to trimming and J lost 1 base, with 11 bases between them. CDR3 sequence (DNA): TGTGCCAGCAGCCCCCGACTTGGCCAAGAGACCCAGTACTTC. Translated: CASSPRLGQETQYF.

The chain links TRBV30 to TRBJ1-3; a weak D match, TRBD1 (5 bases). V dropped 6 bases and J dropped 0 bases, with 15 bases sitting between them. The V gene's germline CDR1 is GTSNPN and CDR2 SVGIG (reference sequence). CDR3 length: 15 residues. The CDR3 nucleotides are TGTGCCTGCCGCGGGGACGGTTACTCTGGAAACACCATATATTTT. This encodes CACRGDGYSGNTIYF.